Shown below are 22 T cell receptor beta chains from a single sample sequenced in a study of T cell responses to AZD1222 COVID-19 vaccine. Method: immunoSEQ multiplex PCR; TCRdb's copy keeps in-frame clones and lacks some. The sample holds about 120,000 clones, roughly 89% seen once. The sample in question was peripheral blood, obtained on day 0 of AZD1222 vaccination. These receptors came from an adult in good health.

The chain is built from TRBV30 and TRBJ1-5, with D maybe TRBD1 (6 bases). This CDR3 spans 15 amino acids. V lost 2 bases and J 3 bases, leaving 14 bases between the germline ends. Germline lookup yields CDR1 GTSNPN and CDR2 SVGIG (reference sequence). CDR3 coding DNA: TGTGCCTGGAGTATCCCGGGACACTTCAATCAGCCCCAGCATTTT. Translated: CAWSIPGHFNQPQHF.

The CDR3 region is CASSRLNTPNTEAFF. CDR3 bases: TGTGCCAGCAGTAGACTGAACACACCGAACACTGAAGCTTTCTTT. This chain uses TRBV2 with TRBJ1-1, with D unresolved. The V gene lost 5 bases and the J gene lost 1 base, with 14 bases spanning the gap. The germline V gene has CDR1 SNHLY and CDR2 FYNNEI. The CDR3 is made up of 15 amino acids. The variable domain in full, with the rest retrieved from reference TRBV2 and TRBJ1-1, is EPEVTQTPSHQVTQMGQEVILRCVPISNHLYFYWYRQILGQKVEFLVSFYNNEISEKSEIFDDQFSVERPDGSNFTLKIRSTKLEDSAMYFCASSRLNTPNTEAFFGQGTRLTVV.

This clone was recorded once. V gene TRBV10-2 combines with J gene TRBJ1-5, with D perhaps matching TRBD1 (5 bases). CDR1 is WSHSY and CDR2 is SAAADI in the germline V gene. Deletions cut 8 bases from V and 5 bases from J, with 10 bases between. The CDR3 has 12 amino acids. The CDR3 DNA reads TGCGCCAGCGGGGACGGGGATCAGCCCCAGCATTTT. This encodes CASGDGDQPQHF.

The rearrangement uses TRBV5-1 and TRBJ2-1; TRBD2 aligns across 14 bases. With V trimmed by 4 bases and J by 9 bases, 3 bases remained unmatched. The CDR3 length is 14 residues. Germline V gene sequence: CDR1 SGHRS, CDR2 YFSETQ. CDR3 sequence (DNA): TGCGCCAGCAGCACCGGACTAGCGGGAGGTGAGCAGTTCTTC. This sequence encodes CASSTGLAGGEQFF.

The genes are TRBV4-1 and TRBJ1-4; no clear D gene. Germline V lookup: CDR1 MGHRA, CDR2 YSYEKL. The CDR3 is made up of 14 amino acids. Deletions cut 3 bases from V and 0 bases from J, with 5 bases between. Written as DNA, the CDR3 is TGCGCCAGCAGCCAGACACCAACTAATGAAAAACTGTTTTTT. This gives the protein CASSQTPTNEKLFF.

The chain uses TRBV2 and TRBJ1-1; 9 nucleotides match TRBD1. V lost 6 bases to trimming and J lost 4 bases; unmatched junction nucleotides: 3. The CDR3 spans 13 residues. In germline, CDR1 is SNHLY, CDR2 FYNNEI. For the CDR3, the DNA is TGTGCCAGCAGCCGACAGGGGGGCACTGAAGCTTTCTTT. Translated: CASSRQGGTEAFF.

The rearrangement joins TRBV10-2 to TRBJ2-2; 10 bases are shared with TRBD2. Germline values: CDR1 WSHSY, CDR2 SAAADI. This CDR3 contains 14 residues. The V segment lost 6 bases and the J segment 7 bases; nucleotides outside the gene matches: 5. Here the CDR3 reads CASRVAGGGGELFF. For the CDR3, the DNA is TGCGCCAGCAGGGTAGCGGGAGGTGGCGGGGAGCTGTTTTTT.

The chain couples TRBV27 to TRBJ1-1; TRBD1 matches 7 bases. CDR1 is MNHEY, CDR2 SMNVEV, per germline (reference sequence). CDR3 length: 14 amino acids. With 5 bases clipped from V and 5 bases from J, the junction kept 8 bases outside the gene matches. CDR3 amino acids: CASSPTGVGTEAFF. The CDR3 DNA follows: TGTGCCAGCAGTCCTACAGGGGTCGGAACTGAAGCTTTCTTT.

The J gene is TRBJ2-7, the V gene TRBV5-1; D remains unclear. The CDR3 extends over 14 amino acids. Germline V gene lookup returns CDR1 SGHRS and CDR2 YFSETQ. V was clipped by 2 bases and J by 2 bases, with 11 bases between them. The CDR3 loop is CASSFNPAAYEQYF. The CDR3 DNA is TGCGCCAGCAGCTTCAACCCGGCGGCCTACGAGCAGTACTTC.

The J gene is TRBJ2-7, the V gene TRBV6-6, with TRBD2 matching 9 bases. Germline CDR1 MNHNY, CDR2 SVGAGI (reference sequence). V lost 3 bases and J lost 7; bases outside the gene matches: 10. The CDR3 runs to 15 residues. The CDR3 loop is CASSYEVAGVGEQYF. The CDR3 region has the DNA TGTGCCAGCAGTTATGAGGTAGCGGGAGTTGGTGAGCAGTACTTC.

The V gene is TRBV30, the J gene TRBJ1-5, with 7 positions matching TRBD1. V gave up 2 bases and J gave up 6 bases; unmatched junction bases: 7. The CDR3 runs to 14 residues. Germline values: CDR1 GTSNPN, CDR2 SVGIG (reference sequence). CDR3 sequence reads: CAWSTYRGSQPQHF. The CDR3 DNA reads TGTGCCTGGAGTACTTACAGGGGTTCTCAGCCCCAGCATTTT.

The genes are TRBV19 and TRBJ1-5, with a possible D match to TRBD1 (5 bases). The germline V gene encodes CDR1 LNHDA and CDR2 SQIVND (reference sequence). The CDR3 runs 17 residues. V was trimmed by 1 base and J by 0 bases, leaving 13 bases between them. CDR3 in amino acids: CASSIVRGRNSNQPQHF. CDR3 bases: TGTGCCAGTAGTATAGTTCGGGGGAGGAATAGCAATCAGCCCCAGCATTTT.

This clone was counted a single time. This sequence joins TRBV28 and TRBJ1-6; D gene uncertain. Germline values: CDR1 MDHEN, CDR2 SYDVKM. V lost 6 bases, J lost 2 bases, and 8 bases lay in between. This CDR3 region has 14 residues. The CDR3 protein is CASRVFAYNSPLHF. The CDR3 nucleotides are TGTGCCAGCAGGGTCTTCGCCTATAATTCACCCCTCCACTTT.

This CDR3 is CASSTRTVSDEQYF. In DNA, the CDR3 is TGCGCCAGCAGCACCCGGACAGTAAGTGACGAGCAGTACTTC. This chain connects TRBV5-1 to TRBJ2-7, with a tentative D call TRBD1 (6 bases). V was trimmed by 4 bases and J by 5 bases, leaving 16 bases between them. Germline-derived CDR1 and CDR2 are SGHRS and YFSETQ. CDR3 size: 14 residues. The full variable domain, rest sourced from reference TRBV5-1 and TRBJ2-7, is KAGVTQTPRYLIKTRGQQVTLSCSPISGHRSVSWYQQTPGQGLQFLFEYFSETQRNKGNFPGRFSGRQFSNSRSEMNVSTLELGDSALYLCASSTRTVSDEQYFGPGTRLTVT.

J is TRBJ2-7 and V is TRBV7-9; D unclear. The CDR3 loop spans 11 amino acids. V lost 5 bases, J lost 0 bases, and 2 bases lay in between. The V gene's germline CDR1 is SEHNR and CDR2 FQNEAQ (reference sequence). CDR3 loop: CASSVSYEQYF. The DNA of the CDR3 is TGTGCCAGCAGCGTCTCCTACGAGCAGTACTTC.

CDR3 protein: CASTGSGSGMDEQFF. CDR3 in DNA: TGCGCCAGCACGGGAAGTGGGAGCGGGATGGATGAGCAGTTCTTC. The chain couples TRBV4-1 to TRBJ2-1, with TRBD2 identical over 7 bases. V lost 7 bases and J lost 8; bases outside the gene matches: 14. This CDR3 contains 15 residues. The V gene's germline CDR1 is MGHRA and CDR2 YSYEKL.

The V gene is TRBV7-2, the J gene TRBJ2-3; 12 bases map to TRBD2. The V gene end was trimmed by 4 bases and the J gene end by 1 base; junction bases not matched to a gene: 0. The V gene's germline CDR1 is SGHTA and CDR2 FQGNSA. CDR3 length equals 15 residues. Here the CDR3 reads CASSWTSGGTDTQYF. The CDR3 coding sequence is TGTGCCAGCAGCTGGACTAGCGGGGGCACAGATACGCAGTATTTT.

The chain joins TRBV28 to TRBJ2-1; 11 nucleotides line up with TRBD2. Trimming cost V 5 bases and J 8 bases; bases outside gene matches: 14. Germline assignment: CDR1 MDHEN and CDR2 SYDVKM. The CDR3 loop spans 17 amino acids. CDR3 amino acids: CASSPLAVSGGAHEQFF. CDR3 sequence (DNA): TGTGCCAGCAGTCCCCTCGCGGTTAGCGGGGGGGCTCATGAGCAGTTCTTC.

V usage is TRBV5-5 and J usage is TRBJ1-1, with D possibly matching TRBD1 (6 bases). V gave up 4 bases and J gave up 2 bases, with 15 bases separating them. The V gene's germline CDR1 is SGHKS and CDR2 YYEKEE (reference sequence). The CDR3 spans 15 residues. The CDR3 DNA is TGTGCCAGCAGCGCCGTGCAGGGGTCCAACACTGAAGCTTTCTTT. It is translated as CASSAVQGSNTEAFF.

V is TRBV11-2 and J is TRBJ2-7; D may correspond to TRBD1 or TRBD2 (5 bases each). The CDR3 covers 16 residues. Germline-derived CDR1 and CDR2 are SGHAT and FQNNGV. V was trimmed by 2 bases and J by 4 bases, leaving 18 bases between them. The CDR3 nucleotides are TGTGCCAGCAGCTTAAGTTGGGCGGAGGCAGGGTACGAGCAGTACTTC. The encoded protein is CASSLSWAEAGYEQYF.

CDR3 bases: TGTGCCAGCAGCCAAGCGCGCAGTGTCGGCTATGGCTACACCTTC. It yields the protein CASSQARSVGYGYTF. V usage is TRBV4-2 and J usage is TRBJ1-2; no clear D. The CDR3 has 15 residues. V was trimmed by 1 base and J by 4 bases, leaving 13 bases between them. CDR1 LGHNA and CDR2 YNFKEQ come from the germline V gene.

The rearrangement uses TRBV10-3 and TRBJ1-1; tentative D call: TRBD1 (6 bases). Trimming removed 11 bases at V and 9 bases at J, with 25 bases between. Germline V gene data show CDR1 as ENHRY and CDR2 as SYGVKD. The length of the CDR3 is 14 residues. The CDR3 nucleotides are TGTGCCTCCTCCCCTGGGCAGGGGCCAATTCAAGCTTTCTTT. The encoded protein is CASSPGQGPIQAFF.